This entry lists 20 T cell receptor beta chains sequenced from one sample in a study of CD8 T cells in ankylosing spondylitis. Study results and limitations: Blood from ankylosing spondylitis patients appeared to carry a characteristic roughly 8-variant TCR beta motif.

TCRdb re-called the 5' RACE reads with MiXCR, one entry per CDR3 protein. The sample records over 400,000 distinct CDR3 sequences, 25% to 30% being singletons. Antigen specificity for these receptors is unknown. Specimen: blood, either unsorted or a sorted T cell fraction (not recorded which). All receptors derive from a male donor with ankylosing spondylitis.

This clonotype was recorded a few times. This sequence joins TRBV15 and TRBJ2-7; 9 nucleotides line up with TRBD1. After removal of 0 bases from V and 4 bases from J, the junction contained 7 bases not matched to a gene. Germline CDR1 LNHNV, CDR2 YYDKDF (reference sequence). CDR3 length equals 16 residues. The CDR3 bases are TGTGCCACCAGCAGAGATCGACAGGGGGTGAGTTACGAGCAGTACTTC. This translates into CATSRDRQGVSYEQYF.

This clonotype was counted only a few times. Written as DNA, the CDR3 is TGTGCCAGCAGTCCAAGACTGCTTAGCCCTTACGAGCAGTACTTC. It specifies CASSPRLLSPYEQYF. This sequence joins TRBV11-2 and TRBJ2-7; D is ambiguous. V shed 6 bases and J shed 4 bases, with 19 bases lying between them. Germline V gives CDR1 SGHAT, CDR2 FQNNGV. The CDR3 totals 15 residues.

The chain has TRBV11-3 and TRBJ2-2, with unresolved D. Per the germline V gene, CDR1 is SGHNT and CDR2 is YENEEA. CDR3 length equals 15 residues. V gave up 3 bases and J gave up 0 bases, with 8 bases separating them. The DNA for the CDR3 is TGTGCCAGCAGCTTTTGGCCATCGAACACCGGGGAGCTGTTTTTT. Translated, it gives CASSFWPSNTGELFF.

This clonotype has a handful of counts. CDR3 amino acids: CASSLDRRTDTQYF. The CDR3 DNA is TGTGCCAGCAGCTTGGACAGGCGCACAGATACGCAGTATTTT. The chain has TRBV3-1 and TRBJ2-3; 7 bases agree with TRBD1. Germline V gene sequence: CDR1 LGHDT, CDR2 YNNKEL (reference sequence). The V segment lost 5 bases and the J segment 1 base; nucleotides outside the gene matches: 3. The length of the CDR3 is 14 residues.

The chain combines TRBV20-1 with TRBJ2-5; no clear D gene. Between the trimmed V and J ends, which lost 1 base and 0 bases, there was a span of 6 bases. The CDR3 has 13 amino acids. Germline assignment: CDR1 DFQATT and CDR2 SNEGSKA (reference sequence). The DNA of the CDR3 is TGCAGTGCTAGAGTCGGGCACCAAGAGACCCAGTACTTC. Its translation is CSARVGHQETQYF.

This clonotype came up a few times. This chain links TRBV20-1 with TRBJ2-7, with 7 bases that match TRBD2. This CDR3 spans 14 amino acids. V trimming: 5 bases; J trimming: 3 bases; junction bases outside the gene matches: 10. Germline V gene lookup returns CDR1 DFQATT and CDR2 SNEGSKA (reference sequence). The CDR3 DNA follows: TGCAGTGCTCCACTGGGGCGCGGGAGCTACGAGCAGTACTTC. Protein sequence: CSAPLGRGSYEQYF.

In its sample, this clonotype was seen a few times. CDR3 coding DNA: TGTGCCACCAGTGATGGGACAGGGACGAACACTGAAGCTTTCTTT. Protein sequence: CATSDGTGTNTEAFF. The J gene is TRBJ1-1, the V gene TRBV24-1; 9 bases map to TRBD1. CDR1 KGHDR and CDR2 SFDVKD come from the germline V gene. V lost 3 bases to trimming and J lost 1 base; unmatched junction nucleotides: 2. The CDR3 runs 15 residues.

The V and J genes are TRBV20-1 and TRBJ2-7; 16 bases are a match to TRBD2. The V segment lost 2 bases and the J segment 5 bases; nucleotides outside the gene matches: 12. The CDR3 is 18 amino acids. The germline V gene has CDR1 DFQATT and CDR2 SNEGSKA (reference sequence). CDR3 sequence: CSARSPGLAGGPVHEQYF. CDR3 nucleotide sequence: TGCAGTGCTAGATCGCCGGGACTAGCGGGAGGGCCTGTCCACGAGCAGTACTTC.

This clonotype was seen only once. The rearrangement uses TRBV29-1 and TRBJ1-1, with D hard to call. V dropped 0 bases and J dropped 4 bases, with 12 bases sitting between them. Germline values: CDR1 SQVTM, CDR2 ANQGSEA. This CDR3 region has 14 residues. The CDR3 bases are TGCAGCGTTGAAGACTTGAGGCGGGGCACTGAAGCTTTCTTT. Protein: CSVEDLRRGTEAFF.

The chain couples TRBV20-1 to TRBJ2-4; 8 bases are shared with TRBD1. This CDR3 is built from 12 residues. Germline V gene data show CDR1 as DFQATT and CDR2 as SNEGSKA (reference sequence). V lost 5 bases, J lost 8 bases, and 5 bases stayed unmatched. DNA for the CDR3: TGCAGTGCTGACAGGGGTCGCGACATTCAGTACTTC. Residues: CSADRGRDIQYF.

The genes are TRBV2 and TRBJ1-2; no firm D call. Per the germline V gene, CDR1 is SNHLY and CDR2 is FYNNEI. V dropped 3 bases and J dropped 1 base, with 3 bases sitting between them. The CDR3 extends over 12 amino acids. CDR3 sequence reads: CASSDNNYGYTF. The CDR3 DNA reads TGTGCCAGCAGTGACAATAACTATGGCTACACCTTC.

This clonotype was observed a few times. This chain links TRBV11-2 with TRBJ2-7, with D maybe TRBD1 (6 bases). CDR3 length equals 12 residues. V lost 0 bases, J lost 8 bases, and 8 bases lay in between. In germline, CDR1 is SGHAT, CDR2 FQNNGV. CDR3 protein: CASSLETGQQYV. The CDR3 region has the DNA TGTGCCAGCAGCTTAGAAACAGGGCAGCAGTACGTC.

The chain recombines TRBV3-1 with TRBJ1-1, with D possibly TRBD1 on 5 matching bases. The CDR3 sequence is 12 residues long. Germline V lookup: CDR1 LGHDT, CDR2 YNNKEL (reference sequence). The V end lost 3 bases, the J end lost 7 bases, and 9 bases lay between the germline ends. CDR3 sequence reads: CASSHAGGEAFF. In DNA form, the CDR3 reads TGTGCCAGCAGCCATGCCGGGGGTGAAGCTTTCTTT.

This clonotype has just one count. CDR3 coding DNA: TGTGCCAGCAGAGGAGGGCCGAAGGTTGAGCAGTTCTTC. Its translation is CASRGGPKVEQFF. The rearrangement joins TRBV12-3 or TRBV12-4 to TRBJ2-1; weak D call: TRBD2 (6 bases). V was clipped by 6 bases and J by 9 bases, with 15 bases between them. This CDR3 is built from 13 residues.

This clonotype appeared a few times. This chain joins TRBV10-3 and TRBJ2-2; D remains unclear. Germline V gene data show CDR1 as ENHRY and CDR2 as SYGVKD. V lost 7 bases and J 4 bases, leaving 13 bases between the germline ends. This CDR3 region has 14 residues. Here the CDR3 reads CAINDGGVTGELFF. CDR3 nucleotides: TGTGCCATCAATGACGGTGGGGTCACCGGGGAGCTGTTTTTT.

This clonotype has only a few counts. CDR3: CASSLVGTAFF. CDR3 sequence (DNA): TGTGCCAGCAGCTTAGTCGGGACGGCTTTCTTT. The rearrangement joins TRBV11-2 to TRBJ1-1; maybe TRBD1 (5 bases). The CDR3 is made up of 11 amino acids. Trimming stripped 1 base from V and 11 bases from J, with 8 bases between. Germline CDR1 SGHAT, CDR2 FQNNGV.

Written as DNA, the CDR3 is TGTGCCAGCATCCTCGGACTAGCGGGAGGTCAAGATACGCAGTATTTT. Its translation: CASILGLAGGQDTQYF. The V gene is TRBV11-2, the J gene TRBJ2-3, with 14 nucleotides matching TRBD2. This CDR3 spans 16 amino acids. The V segment lost 7 bases and the J segment 5 bases; nucleotides outside the gene matches: 8. Per the germline V gene, CDR1 is SGHAT and CDR2 is FQNNGV.

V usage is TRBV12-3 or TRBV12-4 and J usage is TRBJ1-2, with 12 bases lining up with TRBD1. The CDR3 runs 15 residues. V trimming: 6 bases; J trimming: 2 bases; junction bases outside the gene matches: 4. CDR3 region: CASSRGQGANYGYTF. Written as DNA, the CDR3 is TGTGCCAGCAGCCGGGGACAGGGGGCCAACTATGGCTACACCTTC.

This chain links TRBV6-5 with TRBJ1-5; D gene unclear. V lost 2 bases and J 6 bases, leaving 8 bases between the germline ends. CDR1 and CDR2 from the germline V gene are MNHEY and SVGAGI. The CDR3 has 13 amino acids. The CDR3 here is CASSYGVFQPQHF. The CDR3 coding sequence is TGTGCCAGCAGTTACGGGGTCTTTCAGCCCCAGCATTTT.

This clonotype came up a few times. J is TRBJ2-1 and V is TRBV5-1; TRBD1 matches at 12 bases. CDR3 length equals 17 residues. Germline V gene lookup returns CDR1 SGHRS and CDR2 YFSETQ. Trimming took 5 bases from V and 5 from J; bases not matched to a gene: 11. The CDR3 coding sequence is TGCGCCAGCAGTCTTACCGGGACAGGGGGCTTGAACAATGAGCAGTTCTTC. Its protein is CASSLTGTGGLNNEQFF.